The 5 T cell receptor beta chains presented below share a single source sample, sequenced in a study of T cells in localized non-small cell lung cancer. Produced via immunoSEQ multiplex PCR; TCRdb's table is partial and in-frame only. The data contain more than 1,500 clones, 20% to 25% of them singletons. The sample here was normal lung tissue next to the tumor, taken before any cancer treatment. Every receptor here comes from a man between 18 and 49 years old with stage I lung adenocarcinoma.

CDR3 sequence (DNA): TGTGCTAGTGGTCCGGACGGGGGGTACAATGAGCAGTTCTTC. Its translation is CASGPDGGYNEQFF. V gene TRBV12-5 combines with J gene TRBJ2-1; 7 bases line up with TRBD2. V was clipped by 5 bases and J by 4 bases; unmatched bases: 5. This CDR3 is 14 amino acids long. The germline gives CDR1 LGHNT, CDR2 FRNRAP. The full variable domain, with the rest looked up from reference TRBV12-5 and TRBJ2-1, is DARVTQTPRHKVTEMGQEVTMRCQPILGHNTVFWYRQTMMQGLELLAYFRNRAPLDDSGMPKDRFSAEMPDATLATLKIQPSEPRDSAVYFCASGPDGGYNEQFFGPGTRLTVL.

The J gene is TRBJ1-2, the V gene TRBV11-3, with D possibly being TRBD1 (5 bases). V dropped 4 bases and J dropped 0 bases, with 9 bases sitting between them. The CDR3 runs to 14 residues. CDR1 and CDR2 from the germline V gene are SGHNT and YENEEA. This CDR3 is CASSSGGANYGYTF. For the CDR3, the DNA is TGTGCCAGCAGCTCCGGAGGGGCTAACTATGGCTACACCTTC.

This clone was seen a handful of times. The gene calls are TRBV19 and TRBJ2-3; 13 positions match TRBD2. CDR3 length: 14 amino acids. Losses at the gene ends were 6 bases for V and 4 bases for J; bases not matched to a gene: 1. The germline V gene has CDR1 LNHDA and CDR2 SQIVND (reference sequence). DNA for the CDR3: TGTGCCAGTAGCGGACTAGCGGGGGCAGATACGCAGTATTTT. Protein: CASSGLAGADTQYF.

This clone was found a few times. The chain is built from TRBV2 and TRBJ2-3; a weak D match, TRBD1 (6 bases). The CDR3 contains 17 residues. V was cut by 8 bases and J by 0 bases, with 21 bases left in between. The germline CDR1 and CDR2 sequences are SNHLY and FYNNEI. The CDR3 loop is CASFKGFGQGSTDTQYF. As DNA, the CDR3 is TGTGCCAGCTTTAAGGGCTTTGGGCAGGGGAGCACAGATACGCAGTATTTT.

The genes are TRBV11-3 and TRBJ1-1; D not resolved. V gave up 3 bases and J gave up 0 bases, with 11 bases separating them. This CDR3 region has 15 residues. CDR1 and CDR2 (germline): SGHNT, YENEEA. This CDR3 is CASSFTINLNTEAFF. The CDR3 DNA follows: TGTGCCAGCAGCTTTACAATAAACCTGAACACTGAAGCTTTCTTT. Filled out from reference TRBV11-3 and TRBJ1-1, the complete variable domain reads EAGVVQSPRYKIIEKKQPVAFWCNPISGHNTLYWYLQNLGQGPELLIRYENEEAVDDSQLPKDRFSAERLKGVDSTLKIQPAELGDSAVYLCASSFTINLNTEAFFGQGTRLTVV.